These 15 T cell receptor beta chains were all obtained from the same sample, sequenced in a study of T cell changes during pregnancy in multiple sclerosis. Using immunoSEQ multiplex PCR, the repertoire was profiled, and TCRdb retains in-frame clones only, with some absent. The table includes around 50,000 clones, 80% to 95% detected once. The sample in question was CD4+ T cells from peripheral blood mononuclear cells, obtained after pregnancy. All receptors derive from a female donor in good health, enrolled as a control in a pregnancy study.

This rearrangement joins TRBV29-1 to TRBJ2-3; TRBD1 might be the D (6 bases). Trimming removed 0 bases at V and 5 bases at J, with 21 bases between. CDR1 is SQVTM, CDR2 ANQGSEA, per germline. CDR3 length equals 17 residues. The DNA for the CDR3 is TGCAGCGTTGAAGATCCCAGGGGACGGGATTCTCGAGATACGCAGTATTTT. Amino acids: CSVEDPRGRDSRDTQYF.

The chain is built from TRBV4-2 and TRBJ1-3; 8 bases align to TRBD1. The CDR3 has 17 amino acids. J was trimmed by 7 bases and V by 0 bases; bases with no gene match: 11. Germline loops: CDR1 LGHNA, CDR2 YNFKEQ. The CDR3 DNA reads TGTGCCAGCAGCCAAGATTCGCAGGGGGCCGGGGGCAACACCATATATTTT. The encoded protein is CASSQDSQGAGGNTIYF.

This sequence joins TRBV6-5 and TRBJ2-2; no definite D call. The CDR3 spans 12 residues. From germline, CDR1 is MNHEY and CDR2 SVGAGI. Trimming pared 9 bases from V and 5 bases from J, leaving 10 bases between. Written as DNA, the CDR3 is TGTGCCAGTCGGAGCATAACCGGGGAGCTGTTTTTT. It translates to CASRSITGELFF.

The chain carries TRBV19 and TRBJ1-4; D might be TRBD1 (6 bases). This CDR3 has 16 residues. V gave up 6 bases and J gave up 0 bases, with 14 bases separating them. Germline CDR1 LNHDA, CDR2 SQIVND (reference sequence). The CDR3 spells CASSPAGAATNEKLFF. The CDR3 bases are TGTGCCAGTAGCCCCGCAGGGGCCGCAACTAATGAAAAACTGTTTTTT. Supplemented by reference TRBV19 and TRBJ1-4, the full variable domain reads DGGITQSPKYLFRKEGQNVTLSCEQNLNHDAMYWYRQDPGQGLRLIYYSQIVNDFQKGDIAEGYSVSREKKESFPLTVTSAQKNPTAFYLCASSPAGAATNEKLFFGSGTQLSVL.

This sequence joins TRBV12-5 and TRBJ1-1, with D unresolved. V dropped 0 bases and J dropped 6 bases, with 14 bases sitting between them. The CDR3 has 15 residues. The V gene's germline CDR1 is LGHNT and CDR2 FRNRAP. The CDR3 DNA reads as TGTGCTAGTGGTTTGGTACCGTTAGCCGGGGCTGAAGCTTTCTTT. Translating it yields CASGLVPLAGAEAFF.

The CDR3 reads CASSPKAGVNQPQHF. For the CDR3, the DNA is TGTGCCAGCTCACCAAAAGCAGGGGTCAATCAGCCCCAGCATTTT. V and J are TRBV18 and TRBJ1-5; D might be TRBD1 (6 bases). Germline values: CDR1 KGHSH, CDR2 LQKENI. Trimming took 2 bases from V and 3 from J, leaving 11 bases between them. This CDR3 is 15 amino acids long.

The genes are TRBV2 and TRBJ2-2, with D maybe TRBD2 (6 bases). This CDR3 comprises 15 residues. The ends were cut back, 4 bases at V and 2 bases at J, with 11 bases in the middle. Germline CDR1 is SNHLY and CDR2 is FYNNEI. CDR3 loop: CASSVGTHNTGELFF. The DNA for the CDR3 is TGTGCCAGCAGTGTCGGGACTCATAACACCGGGGAGCTGTTTTTT.

The gene calls are TRBV28 and TRBJ2-1; a possible D gene is TRBD1 (7 bases). V lost 5 bases to trimming and J lost 0 bases, with 14 bases between them. CDR1 MDHEN and CDR2 SYDVKM come from the germline V gene. This CDR3 region has 16 residues. The CDR3 here is CASSAGQLSSYNEQFF. The CDR3 coding sequence is TGTGCCAGCAGTGCGGGACAGCTGAGCTCCTACAATGAGCAGTTCTTC.

The J gene is TRBJ2-1, the V gene TRBV28; TRBD2 agrees at 10 bases. The germline gives CDR1 MDHEN, CDR2 SYDVKM. V lost 7 bases and J lost 10; bases outside the gene matches: 19. The CDR3 length is 17 residues. Written as DNA, the CDR3 is TGTGCCAGCATTGAAGGTCCCGGGACTAGCGCTTGGGGGGAGCAGTTCTTC. This encodes CASIEGPGTSAWGEQFF.

This rearrangement joins TRBV18 to TRBJ2-7; no reliable D call. Trimming took off 3 bases at V and 0 bases at J, with 3 bases between the two ends. This CDR3 region has 12 residues. The germline V gene has CDR1 KGHSH and CDR2 LQKENI. CDR3 nucleotide sequence: TGTGCCAGCTCACCCTCCTCCTACGAGCAGTACTTC. This translates into CASSPSSYEQYF. Supplemented by reference TRBV18 and TRBJ2-7, the full variable domain reads NAGVMQNPRHLVRRRGQEARLRCSPMKGHSHVYWYRQLPEEGLKFMVYLQKENIIDESGMPKERFSAEFPKEGPSILRIQQVVRGDSAAYFCASSPSSYEQYFGPGTRLTVT.

This clone appeared once. The chain is built from TRBV6-1 and TRBJ2-5; 12 nucleotides agree with TRBD2. The CDR3 spans 16 residues. The J segment lost 0 bases and the V segment lost 4 bases, leaving 3 bases of the junction unmatched. The V gene's germline CDR1 is MNHNS and CDR2 SASEGT. The CDR3 spells CASSGLAGGYQETQYF. The CDR3 coding sequence is TGTGCCAGCAGTGGTCTAGCGGGAGGGTACCAAGAGACCCAGTACTTC.

V usage is TRBV5-4 and J usage is TRBJ2-5; 9 positions match TRBD1. Germline trimming cut 2 bases from V and 5 bases from J; bases unmatched to any gene: 4. The CDR3 totals 14 residues. From germline, CDR1 is SGHNT and CDR2 YYREEE (reference sequence). CDR3 sequence reads: CASSLQGAEETQYF. CDR3 sequence (DNA): TGTGCCAGCAGCTTACAGGGGGCTGAGGAGACCCAGTACTTC.

The gene calls are TRBV5-6 and TRBJ2-1; 8 bases are a match to TRBD1. The CDR3 spans 14 residues. Germline assignment: CDR1 SGHDT and CDR2 YYEEEE. Losses at the gene ends were 0 bases for V and 7 bases for J; bases not matched to a gene: 3. In nucleotides, the CDR3 is TGTGCCAGCAGCTTGGGACAGGGGAGAAATGAGCAGTTCTTC. Translating it yields CASSLGQGRNEQFF. The full variable domain, rest sourced from reference TRBV5-6 and TRBJ2-1, is DAGVTQSPTHLIKTRGQQVTLRCSPKSGHDTVSWYQQALGQGPQFIFQYYEEEERQRGNFPDRFSGHQFPNYSSELNVNALLLGDSALYLCASSLGQGRNEQFFGPGTRLTVL.

The rearrangement uses TRBV7-8 and TRBJ1-5; 8 positions match TRBD1. Germline CDR1 SGHVS, CDR2 FQNEAQ. The CDR3 has 15 amino acids. Trimming cost V 5 bases and J 2 bases; bases outside gene matches: 5. The CDR3 nucleotides read TGTGCCAGCAGCGACCCGACAGGGGGCAATCAGCCCCAGCATTTT. Translation gives CASSDPTGGNQPQHF. The full variable domain, its missing parts supplied by reference TRBV7-8 and TRBJ1-5, is GAGVSQSPRYKVAKRGQDVALRCDPISGHVSLFWYQQALGQGPEFLTYFQNEAQLDKSGLPSDRFFAERPEGSVSTLKIQRTQQEDSAVYLCASSDPTGGNQPQHFGDGTRLSIL.

The chain combines TRBV11-3 with TRBJ2-2; 7 positions match TRBD2. Looked up from germline, CDR1 is SGHNT and CDR2 is YENEEA. With V trimmed by 2 bases and J by 0 bases, 12 bases remained unmatched. The CDR3 consists of 19 residues. CDR3 amino acids: CASSLFYGSGLANTGELFF. CDR3 DNA sequence: TGTGCCAGCAGCTTATTCTACGGATCAGGACTAGCGAACACCGGGGAGCTGTTTTTT.